These T cell receptor beta chains were read from a single sample in a study of blood T cell repertoires in COVID-19. This table comes from immunoSEQ multiplex PCR, and its TCRdb copy is limited to in-frame clones, with some not included. The data contain around 150,000 clones, 70% to 80% of them singletons. Sequenced sample: peripheral blood. These receptors were taken from a woman aged 80 or over with active or convalescent COVID-19. Both conserved end residues are part of each CDR3. The D gene is left open where the match is weak. Clone sizes are given selectively: once, few, many, or a class where the clone is expanded.

clone size: few
V gene: TRBV30
D gene: .
J gene: TRBJ1-2
CDR3 DNA: TGTGCCTGGAGTCGGGATGCGTGGGGCTACACCTTC
CDR3 protein: CAWSRDAWGYTF

clone size: .
V gene: TRBV15
D gene: .
J gene: TRBJ1-1
CDR3 DNA: TGTGCCACCAGCAGAGCCGTAGGGACACTCAACACTGAAGCTTTCTTT
CDR3 protein: CATSRAVGTLNTEAFF

clone size: .
V gene: TRBV19
D gene: .
J gene: TRBJ1-1
CDR3 DNA: TGTGCCAGTACCCCCATCGGAGGCACGAACACTGAAGCTTTCTTT
CDR3 protein: CASTPIGGTNTEAFF

clone size: .
V gene: TRBV4-3
D gene: TRBD1
J gene: TRBJ2-7
CDR3 DNA: TGCGCCAGCAGCCAAGGGACAGGGACCAACTACGAGCAGTACTTC
CDR3 protein: CASSQGTGTNYEQYF

clone size: .
V gene: TRBV15
D gene: .
J gene: TRBJ1-5
CDR3 DNA: TGTGCCACCAGCAGAGATCGGACATACGGTCAGCCCCAGCATTTT
CDR3 protein: CATSRDRTYGQPQHF

clone size: .
V gene: TRBV29-1
D gene: TRBD1
J gene: TRBJ1-1
CDR3 DNA: TGCAGCTCAGAGGGGGCAAACACTGAAGCTTTCTTT
CDR3 protein: CSSEGANTEAFF

clone size: .
V gene: TRBV7-9
D gene: .
J gene: TRBJ1-1
CDR3 DNA: TGTGCCAGCAGCTTATTTGTACAGGGTGAAGCTTTCTTT
CDR3 protein: CASSLFVQGEAFF

clone size: .
V gene: TRBV11-3
D gene: .
J gene: TRBJ2-7
CDR3 DNA: TGTGCCAGCAGCCGGTCTAGCGTCTACGAGCAGTACTTC
CDR3 protein: CASSRSSVYEQYF

clone size: .
V gene: TRBV18
D gene: .
J gene: TRBJ2-1
CDR3 DNA: TGTGCCAGCTCACCAAACAGGGATGAGCAGTTCTTC
CDR3 protein: CASSPNRDEQFF

clone size: few
V gene: TRBV6-1
D gene: .
J gene: TRBJ1-3
CDR3 DNA: TGTGCCAGCAGTGAATCGAGCTCTGGAAACACCATATATTTT
CDR3 protein: CASSESSSGNTIYF

clone size: .
V gene: TRBV9
D gene: .
J gene: TRBJ2-1
CDR3 DNA: TGTGCCAGCAGCGTAGCAGGGGGGAGCTCCTACAATGAGCAGTTCTTC
CDR3 protein: CASSVAGGSSYNEQFF

clone size: .
V gene: TRBV24-1
D gene: .
J gene: TRBJ2-7
CDR3 DNA: TGTGCCACCAGTGACCAGGACATCTCCTACGAGCAGTACTTC
CDR3 protein: CATSDQDISYEQYF

clone size: few
V gene: TRBV5-1
D gene: TRBD1
J gene: TRBJ1-2
CDR3 DNA: TGCGCCAGCAGCATTGGACAGGGTACCCCGGTCTATGGCTACACCTTC
CDR3 protein: CASSIGQGTPVYGYTF

clone size: .
V gene: TRBV19
D gene: TRBD1
J gene: TRBJ1-5
CDR3 DNA: TGTGCCAGTAGACAAGACAGGGCCGACGGTCAGCCCCAGCATTTT
CDR3 protein: CASRQDRADGQPQHF

clone size: .
V gene: TRBV2
D gene: TRBD1
J gene: TRBJ2-2
CDR3 DNA: TGTGCCAGCATAGGACAGGGGACACACACCGGGGAGCTGTTTTTT
CDR3 protein: CASIGQGTHTGELFF

clone size: .
V gene: TRBV28
D gene: TRBD1
J gene: TRBJ1-4
CDR3 DNA: TGTGCCAGCAGCTCAGGGGGCACTAATGAAAAACTGTTTTTT
CDR3 protein: CASSSGGTNEKLFF

clone size: .
V gene: TRBV29-1
D gene: TRBD1
J gene: TRBJ2-7
CDR3 DNA: TGCAGCGTTGAAGTCGGACAGGGAGGCTACGAGCAGTACTTC
CDR3 protein: CSVEVGQGGYEQYF

clone size: once
V gene: TRBV7-9
D gene: .
J gene: TRBJ1-1
CDR3 DNA: TGTGCCAGCAGCTTATCTGCCGAGGCTGAAGCTTTCTTT
CDR3 protein: CASSLSAEAEAFF

clone size: .
V gene: TRBV6-5
D gene: .
J gene: TRBJ2-7
CDR3 DNA: TGTGCCAGCAGTTACTCCGCAGACTCCTACGAGCAGTACTTC
CDR3 protein: CASSYSADSYEQYF

clone size: .
V gene: TRBV5-1
D gene: TRBD2
J gene: TRBJ2-3
CDR3 DNA: TGCGCCAGCAGCTATACGGGGGGTACCACAGATACGCAGTATTTT
CDR3 protein: CASSYTGGTTDTQYF

clone size: few
V gene: TRBV28
D gene: .
J gene: TRBJ1-2
CDR3 DNA: TGTGCCAGCAGCCCGGACTTTTATAACTATGGCTACACCTTC
CDR3 protein: CASSPDFYNYGYTF

clone size: .
V gene: TRBV6-1
D gene: .
J gene: TRBJ1-2
CDR3 DNA: TGTGCCAGCAGTGACCCCTATCATTACGGCTACACCTTC
CDR3 protein: CASSDPYHYGYTF

clone size: once
V gene: TRBV5-1
D gene: TRBD1
J gene: TRBJ2-7
CDR3 DNA: TGCGCCAGCAGCCCCGGGGCCGGGACAGGGGTGCACGAGCAGTACTTC
CDR3 protein: CASSPGAGTGVHEQYF

clone size: .
V gene: TRBV28
D gene: .
J gene: TRBJ1-1
CDR3 DNA: TGTGCCAGCAGTTTAGCGGGGGCTGAAGCTTTCTTT
CDR3 protein: CASSLAGAEAFF

clone size: .
V gene: TRBV4-1
D gene: TRBD1
J gene: TRBJ1-1
CDR3 DNA: TGCGCCAGCAGCCATGAAGGGGGACAGACGAACACTGAAGCTTTCTTT
CDR3 protein: CASSHEGGQTNTEAFF

clone size: .
V gene: TRBV2
D gene: TRBD1
J gene: TRBJ2-5
CDR3 DNA: TGTGCCAGCAGGTCACGGGGACAGCGACAAGAGACCCAGTACTTC
CDR3 protein: CASRSRGQRQETQYF

clone size: once
V gene: TRBV19
D gene: TRBD2
J gene: TRBJ2-1
CDR3 DNA: TGTGCCAGTAGTATAGATCGTAGCGGGGGGGGAGAGTTCTTC
CDR3 protein: CASSIDRSGGGEFF

clone size: .
V gene: TRBV2
D gene: .
J gene: TRBJ2-3
CDR3 DNA: TGTGCCAGCAGTGATCCGGCGACATCCACAGATACGCAGTATTTT
CDR3 protein: CASSDPATSTDTQYF

clone size: .
V gene: TRBV3-1/TRBV3-2
D gene: TRBD1
J gene: TRBJ2-7
CDR3 DNA: TGTGCCAGCAGCCCGCCGGGACAGGTGAACGAGCAGTACTTC
CDR3 protein: CASSPPGQVNEQYF

clone size: .
V gene: TRBV12-5
D gene: .
J gene: TRBJ1-4
CDR3 DNA: TGTGCTAGTGATCCGGCTCCCGGGATGAAAGGACTGTTTTTT
CDR3 protein: CASDPAPGMKGLFF

clone size: few
V gene: TRBV25-1
D gene: TRBD1
J gene: TRBJ1-1
CDR3 DNA: TGTGCCAGCAGTGGACCGGGACAGGGGCACACTGAAGCTTTCTTT
CDR3 protein: CASSGPGQGHTEAFF

clone size: .
V gene: TRBV14
D gene: .
J gene: TRBJ1-5
CDR3 DNA: TGTGCCAGCAGCCAAGATCGGCAGGACAATCAGCCCCAGCATTTT
CDR3 protein: CASSQDRQDNQPQHF

clone size: .
V gene: TRBV5-4
D gene: TRBD2
J gene: TRBJ2-3
CDR3 DNA: TGTGCCAGCAGCTCTGGACTAGCGGGGGGTATAACCACAGATACGCAGTATTTT
CDR3 protein: CASSSGLAGGITTDTQYF

clone size: many
V gene: TRBV6-1
D gene: .
J gene: TRBJ1-1
CDR3 DNA: TGTGCCAGCAGTGAAGGGGGGGGGCGAACTGAAGCTTTCTTT
CDR3 protein: CASSEGGGRTEAFF

clone size: .
V gene: TRBV18
D gene: .
J gene: TRBJ1-2
CDR3 DNA: TGTGCCAGCTCACCAACAGGGCTGGATGGCTACACCTTC
CDR3 protein: CASSPTGLDGYTF

clone size: .
V gene: TRBV30
D gene: TRBD1
J gene: TRBJ1-5
CDR3 DNA: TGTGCCTGGGGGACAGGGCTCAATCAGCCCCAGCATTTT
CDR3 protein: CAWGTGLNQPQHF

clone size: .
V gene: TRBV6-5
D gene: .
J gene: TRBJ1-4
CDR3 DNA: TGTGCCAGCACCTCCGGTCCATCGGGAGATGAAAAACTGTTTTTT
CDR3 protein: CASTSGPSGDEKLFF

clone size: once
V gene: TRBV19
D gene: .
J gene: TRBJ1-1
CDR3 DNA: TGTGCCAGTAGTATGGGGAGGGCAGCTTTCTTT
CDR3 protein: CASSMGRAAFF

clone size: .
V gene: TRBV27
D gene: .
J gene: TRBJ1-2
CDR3 DNA: TGTGCCAGCAGTGATAAAAGAGGCCCCGTTTATGGCTACACCTTC
CDR3 protein: CASSDKRGPVYGYTF

clone size: .
V gene: TRBV5-1
D gene: TRBD1
J gene: TRBJ1-4
CDR3 DNA: TGCGCCAGCAGCTTGGCCCGGACAGGAAGGACTAATGAAAAACTGTTTTTT
CDR3 protein: CASSLARTGRTNEKLFF

clone size: .
V gene: TRBV5-1
D gene: .
J gene: TRBJ2-7
CDR3 DNA: TGCGCCAGCAGCTTTGGGGGGGCGTCCTACGAGCAGTACTTC
CDR3 protein: CASSFGGASYEQYF

clone size: once
V gene: TRBV6-5
D gene: .
J gene: TRBJ1-2
CDR3 DNA: TGTGCCAGCTCTGGAGGGCGGGGGGCTAAAGGCTACACCTTC
CDR3 protein: CASSGGRGAKGYTF

clone size: .
V gene: TRBV13
D gene: TRBD1
J gene: TRBJ1-1
CDR3 DNA: TGTGCCAGCAGCCCGCTCTACAGGGGGGATGAAGCTTTCTTT
CDR3 protein: CASSPLYRGDEAFF

clone size: .
V gene: TRBV4-1
D gene: .
J gene: TRBJ1-6
CDR3 DNA: TGCGCCAGCAGCCAGGGCGGACAGAACATAAATTCACCCCTCCACTTT
CDR3 protein: CASSQGGQNINSPLHF

clone size: many
V gene: TRBV10-3
D gene: TRBD2
J gene: TRBJ2-7
CDR3 DNA: TGTGCCATCAGTGAGACTAGCGGGGGGGCCCCGGTCGAGCAGTACTTC
CDR3 protein: CAISETSGGAPVEQYF

clone size: few
V gene: TRBV19
D gene: .
J gene: TRBJ2-2
CDR3 DNA: TGTGCCAGTAGTATGCAGATTACCGGGGAGCTGTTTTTT
CDR3 protein: CASSMQITGELFF

clone size: few
V gene: TRBV27
D gene: TRBD1
J gene: TRBJ1-2
CDR3 DNA: TGTGCCAGCAGTTTCACCGGACGGACAGGGCTTGGCTACACCTTC
CDR3 protein: CASSFTGRTGLGYTF

clone size: .
V gene: TRBV11-2
D gene: TRBD2
J gene: TRBJ2-1
CDR3 DNA: TGTGCCAGCAGCCAGCCGTTCCGGGGGGACAATGAGCAGTTCTTC
CDR3 protein: CASSQPFRGDNEQFF